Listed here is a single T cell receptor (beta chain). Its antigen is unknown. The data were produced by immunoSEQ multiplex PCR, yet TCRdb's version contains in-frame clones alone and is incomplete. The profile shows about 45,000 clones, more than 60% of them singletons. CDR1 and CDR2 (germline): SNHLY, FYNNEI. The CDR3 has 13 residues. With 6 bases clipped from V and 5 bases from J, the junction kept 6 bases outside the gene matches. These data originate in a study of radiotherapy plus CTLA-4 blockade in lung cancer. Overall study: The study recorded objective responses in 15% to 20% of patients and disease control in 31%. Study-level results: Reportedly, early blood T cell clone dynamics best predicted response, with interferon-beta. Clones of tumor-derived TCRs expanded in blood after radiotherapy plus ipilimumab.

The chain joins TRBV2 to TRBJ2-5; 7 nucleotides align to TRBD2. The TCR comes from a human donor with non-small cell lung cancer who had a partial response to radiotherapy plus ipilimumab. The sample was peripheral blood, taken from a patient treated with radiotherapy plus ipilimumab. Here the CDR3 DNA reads TGTGCCAGCAGCTTACTAGCGTCGGAGACCCAGTACTTC. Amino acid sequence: CASSLLASETQYF.